The 28 T cell receptor beta chains listed next were all sequenced from one sample in a study of OX40 agonist ivuxolimab in advanced cancers. Clones were read by immunoSEQ multiplex PCR, and TCRdb kept only the in-frame ones, dropping some. The sample lists fewer than 70,000 clones, roughly 87% occurring once. Material: CD4+ or CD8+ T cells sorted from blood, obtained in a trial of the OX40 agonist ivuxolimab. The receptor set was obtained from an adult with an advanced solid tumor such as melanoma, head and neck, liver or kidney cancer.

The rearrangement links TRBV7-9 to TRBJ2-6; tentatively, D is TRBD1 (6 bases). The CDR3 contains 14 residues. Germline CDR1 reads SEHNR; CDR2 reads FQNEAQ (reference sequence). V was cut by 4 bases and J by 2 bases, with 6 bases left in between. The CDR3 DNA follows: TGTGCCAGCAGCTCAGGGGCTGGGGCCAACGTCCTGACTTTC. Translating it yields CASSSGAGANVLTF.

This chain uses TRBV9 with TRBJ2-1; the match to TRBD2 covers 10 bases. The junction had 5 bases not matched to a gene; V was cut back by 4 bases and J by 7 bases. CDR1 is SGDLS and CDR2 is YYNGEE in the germline V gene. This CDR3 region has 14 residues. CDR3 nucleotides: TGTGCCAGCAGCACCGGACTAGCGGAGAATGAGCAGTTCTTC. This gives the protein CASSTGLAENEQFF.

V is TRBV10-3 and J is TRBJ1-1; a possible D gene is TRBD1 (5 bases). Germline CDR1 ENHRY, CDR2 SYGVKD. Trimming stripped 6 bases from V and 4 bases from J, with 12 bases between. The CDR3 sequence is 13 residues long. Written as DNA, the CDR3 is TGTGCCATCAGGGTCGGGGGGAGCACTGAAGCTTTCTTT. Protein product: CAIRVGGSTEAFF.

V and J are TRBV30 and TRBJ2-6; 8 nucleotides match TRBD1. From germline, CDR1 is GTSNPN and CDR2 SVGIG (reference sequence). After removal of 3 bases from V and 3 bases from J, the junction contained 4 bases not matched to a gene. The CDR3 consists of 15 residues. The CDR3 protein is CAWSAGGGGANVLTF. CDR3 coding DNA: TGTGCCTGGAGCGCAGGGGGCGGTGGGGCCAACGTCCTGACTTTC.

The rearrangement uses TRBV9 and TRBJ1-1, with unresolved D. Germline CDR1 and CDR2: SGDLS and YYNGEE. This CDR3 has 13 amino acids. V was clipped by 4 bases and J by 1 base, with 8 bases between them. CDR3 in DNA: TGTGCCAGCAGCCCACACCCGAACACTGAAGCTTTCTTT. Translated: CASSPHPNTEAFF.

The CDR3 DNA reads TGTGCCAGCAGCCCGTCCCGGGACAGATACAATGAGCAGTTCTTC. Its protein product is CASSPSRDRYNEQFF. This chain joins TRBV27 and TRBJ2-1, with 7 positions matching TRBD1. Trimming at V came to 6 bases and at J to 4 bases, leaving 9 bases not matched to a gene. The CDR3 is 15 residues long. Germline-derived CDR1 and CDR2 are MNHEY and SMNVEV (reference sequence).

The chain has TRBV7-9 and TRBJ2-7, with TRBD2 as a possible D gene (6 bases). CDR1 and CDR2 from the germline V gene are SEHNR and FQNEAQ (reference sequence). There are 15 residues in the CDR3. The V end lost 0 bases, the J end lost 0 bases, and 9 bases lay between the germline ends. The CDR3 DNA is TGTGCCAGCAGCTTAGCGGAGGGAGCCTCCTACGAGCAGTACTTC. This sequence encodes CASSLAEGASYEQYF.

CDR3 sequence reads: CASKTSGITNEQFF. As DNA, the CDR3 is TGCGCCAGCAAAACTAGCGGGATCACGAATGAGCAGTTCTTC. The V gene is TRBV10-2, the J gene TRBJ2-1; 10 bases line up with TRBD2. The CDR3 consists of 14 residues. Trimming at V came to 7 bases and at J to 7 bases, leaving 7 bases not matched to a gene. Germline V gene data show CDR1 as WSHSY and CDR2 as SAAADI.

This clone was observed once. The chain couples TRBV5-6 to TRBJ2-3; the match to TRBD2 covers 9 bases. Germline V gene sequence: CDR1 SGHDT, CDR2 YYEEEE. Trimming cost V 3 bases and J 5 bases; bases outside gene matches: 10. CDR3 length equals 16 residues. In nucleotides, the CDR3 is TGTGCCAGCAGCTCACCTTGGCGGGAGGGCCTAGATACGCAGTATTTT. This codes for CASSSPWREGLDTQYF.

The rearrangement joins TRBV28 to TRBJ2-5, with 7 bases matching TRBD1. Germline trimming cut 5 bases from V and 4 bases from J; bases unmatched to any gene: 4. This CDR3 is built from 13 residues. CDR1 is MDHEN and CDR2 is SYDVKM in the germline V gene. CDR3 sequence reads: CASSPGQAETQYF. Here the CDR3 DNA reads TGTGCCAGCAGTCCCGGACAGGCAGAGACCCAGTACTTC.

In its sample, this clone was seen a few times. The genes are TRBV28 and TRBJ1-3, with D unresolved. Trimming took off 4 bases at V and 0 bases at J, with 13 bases between the two ends. Germline CDR1 and CDR2: MDHEN and SYDVKM. The length of the CDR3 is 16 residues. As DNA, the CDR3 is TGTGCCAGCAGTTCCCACGGGGTTGTCTCTGGAAACACCATATATTTT. It translates to CASSSHGVVSGNTIYF.

The chain is built from TRBV5-4 and TRBJ2-2; 12 bases align to TRBD2. CDR1 and CDR2 from the germline V gene are SGHNT and YYREEE (reference sequence). J lost 4 bases, V lost 4 bases, and 2 bases had no gene match. The CDR3 covers 15 residues. The DNA of the CDR3 is TGTGCCAGCAGCAGGGGACTAGCGGGCACCGGGGAGCTGTTTTTT. Amino acids: CASSRGLAGTGELFF. Full variable domain (rest looked up from reference TRBV5-4 and TRBJ2-2): ETGVTQSPTHLIKTRGQQVTLRCSSQSGHNTVSWYQQALGQGPQFIFQYYREEENGRGNFPPRFSGLQFPNYSSELNVNALELDDSALYLCASSRGLAGTGELFFGEGSRLTVL.

This chain connects TRBV6-1 to TRBJ1-4, with D unresolved. Trimming stripped 10 bases from V and 6 bases from J, with 12 bases between. This CDR3 spans 12 amino acids. Germline values: CDR1 MNHNS, CDR2 SASEGT. CDR3 DNA sequence: TGTGCCACCAGCGGTAGCCATGAAAAACTGTTTTTT. Protein: CATSGSHEKLFF.

This CDR3 reads CASSFRASRTQYF. In DNA, the CDR3 is TGTGCCAGCAGTTTCAGGGCATCCCGGACCCAGTACTTC. This chain links TRBV28 with TRBJ2-5; tentative D call: TRBD1 (5 bases). Trimming left V 3 bases short and J 7 bases short, with 12 bases between. The CDR3 covers 13 residues. Germline assignment: CDR1 MDHEN and CDR2 SYDVKM.

The CDR3 is CASSLRSSGGYNEQFF. The CDR3 bases are TGTGCCAGCAGCTTAAGGTCTAGCGGGGGGTACAATGAGCAGTTCTTC. The V and J genes are TRBV7-3 and TRBJ2-1; 11 bases fit TRBD2. V lost 1 base and J lost 4; bases outside the gene matches: 3. CDR3 length: 16 residues. Germline V gene lookup returns CDR1 SGHTA and CDR2 FQGTGA.

J is TRBJ1-1 and V is TRBV9; D remains unclear. Germline V lookup: CDR1 SGDLS, CDR2 YYNGEE. The V gene lost 4 bases and the J gene lost 2 bases, with 6 bases spanning the gap. CDR3 size: 12 residues. CDR3: CASSRTNTEAFF. The CDR3 region has the DNA TGTGCCAGCAGCCGTACAAACACTGAAGCTTTCTTT.

The gene calls are TRBV7-8 and TRBJ2-7; D remains unclear. Per the germline V gene, CDR1 is SGHVS and CDR2 is FQNEAQ. CDR3 length equals 14 residues. Trimming took off 2 bases at V and 3 bases at J, with 11 bases between the two ends. The CDR3 nucleotides read TGTGCCAGCAGCTTAAGAAGAACGGGCTACGAGCAGTACTTC. It is translated as CASSLRRTGYEQYF.

The chain combines TRBV6-5 with TRBJ2-7, with 7 bases that match TRBD1. This CDR3 region has 15 residues. Germline values: CDR1 MNHEY, CDR2 SVGAGI. The V gene end was trimmed by 2 bases and the J gene end by 5 bases; junction bases not matched to a gene: 9. CDR3 loop: CASSYTLTGSNEQYF. CDR3 DNA: TGTGCCAGCAGTTACACCTTGACAGGGTCTAACGAGCAGTACTTC.

The genes are TRBV27 and TRBJ1-1; TRBD1 matches 8 bases. V lost 6 bases and J lost 0; bases outside the gene matches: 3. There are 14 residues in the CDR3. The germline CDR1 and CDR2 sequences are MNHEY and SMNVEV (reference sequence). CDR3 nucleotide sequence: TGTGCCAGCAGATCAGGGGGCATGAACACTGAAGCTTTCTTT. Its protein is CASRSGGMNTEAFF.

The V call is TRBV6-6, the J call TRBJ2-5; 11 bases are a match to TRBD2. Germline lookup yields CDR1 MNHNY and CDR2 SVGAGI (reference sequence). The CDR3 runs to 13 residues. Trimming cost V 6 bases and J 5 bases; bases outside gene matches: 2. In DNA form, the CDR3 reads TGTGCCAGCAGGACTAGCGGGGCGGAGACCCAGTACTTC. As protein: CASRTSGAETQYF.

This chain links TRBV6-4 with TRBJ2-6, with unresolved D. Germline values: CDR1 MRHNA, CDR2 SNTAGT. Trimming shortened V by 4 bases and J by 0 bases, and 7 bases separated the two germline ends. The CDR3 spans 15 residues. The CDR3 DNA follows: TGTGCCAGCAGTGCTACCTCCTCTGGGGCCAACGTCCTGACTTTC. Amino acid sequence: CASSATSSGANVLTF.

The CDR3 sequence is CATSRDGTDTQYF. The CDR3 DNA reads as TGTGCCACCAGCAGAGACGGGACAGATACGCAGTATTTT. The chain is built from TRBV15 and TRBJ2-3; D is unresolved. V gave up 0 bases and J gave up 3 bases, with 4 bases separating them. The germline V gene encodes CDR1 LNHNV and CDR2 YYDKDF (reference sequence). The CDR3 runs 13 residues. The whole variable domain, remainder taken from reference TRBV15 and TRBJ2-3, is DAMVIQNPRYQVTQFGKPVTLSCSQTLNHNVMYWYQQKSSQAPKLLFHYYDKDFNNEADTPDNFQSRRPNTSFCFLDIRSPGLGDTAMYLCATSRDGTDTQYFGPGTRLTVL.

This clone was recorded a few times. V gene TRBV4-1 combines with J gene TRBJ1-5; 7 nucleotides line up with TRBD1. Germline loops: CDR1 MGHRA, CDR2 YSYEKL. This CDR3 is 15 amino acids long. Trimming took 5 bases from V and 7 from J; bases not matched to a gene: 11. The CDR3 here is CASSFSAGGSQPQHF. The CDR3, as DNA: TGCGCCAGCAGCTTCTCTGCAGGGGGGAGCCAGCCCCAGCATTTT.

The chain combines TRBV28 with TRBJ1-3; weak D call: TRBD1 (5 bases). Per germline, CDR1 MDHEN and CDR2 SYDVKM. There are 14 residues in the CDR3. Trimming took 10 bases from V and 3 from J, leaving 16 bases between them. The CDR3 protein is CATQAGGGGNTIYF. CDR3 sequence (DNA): TGTGCCACCCAAGCGGGGGGAGGTGGAAACACCATATATTTT.

The V call is TRBV4-2, the J call TRBJ1-3, with unresolved D. From germline, CDR1 is LGHNA and CDR2 YNFKEQ. This CDR3 has 12 residues. V lost 0 bases and J 15 bases, leaving 12 bases between the germline ends. CDR3 loop: CASSQEAGPRYF. In nucleotides, the CDR3 is TGTGCCAGCAGCCAAGAGGCAGGCCCAAGATATTTT.

This rearrangement joins TRBV27 to TRBJ2-7; 9 bases fit TRBD2. Germline CDR1 and CDR2: MNHEY and SMNVEV (reference sequence). CDR3 length equals 15 residues. V was clipped by 4 bases and J by 7 bases; unmatched bases: 11. The CDR3, as DNA: TGTGCCAGCAGTTCGCGGGTAGCGGGAGTTCGTGAGCAGTACTTC. Its protein product is CASSSRVAGVREQYF.

V is TRBV7-9 and J is TRBJ2-7; D is tentatively TRBD1 or TRBD2 (6 bases each). The CDR3 spans 16 residues. CDR1 is SEHNR, CDR2 FQNEAQ, per germline (reference sequence). V lost 5 bases and J lost 0, with 17 bases in between. The CDR3 nucleotides read TGTGCCAGCAGCCCTGGGGGGACAAGTGCCTCCTACGAGCAGTACTTC. It codes for CASSPGGTSASYEQYF.

The gene calls are TRBV11-3 and TRBJ1-1; D not certain. The V end lost 1 base, the J end lost 1 base, and 4 bases lay between the germline ends. Germline loops: CDR1 SGHNT, CDR2 YENEEA. The CDR3 is made up of 13 amino acids. CDR3: CASSLGTNTEAFF. As DNA, the CDR3 is TGTGCCAGCAGCTTAGGCACGAACACTGAAGCTTTCTTT.